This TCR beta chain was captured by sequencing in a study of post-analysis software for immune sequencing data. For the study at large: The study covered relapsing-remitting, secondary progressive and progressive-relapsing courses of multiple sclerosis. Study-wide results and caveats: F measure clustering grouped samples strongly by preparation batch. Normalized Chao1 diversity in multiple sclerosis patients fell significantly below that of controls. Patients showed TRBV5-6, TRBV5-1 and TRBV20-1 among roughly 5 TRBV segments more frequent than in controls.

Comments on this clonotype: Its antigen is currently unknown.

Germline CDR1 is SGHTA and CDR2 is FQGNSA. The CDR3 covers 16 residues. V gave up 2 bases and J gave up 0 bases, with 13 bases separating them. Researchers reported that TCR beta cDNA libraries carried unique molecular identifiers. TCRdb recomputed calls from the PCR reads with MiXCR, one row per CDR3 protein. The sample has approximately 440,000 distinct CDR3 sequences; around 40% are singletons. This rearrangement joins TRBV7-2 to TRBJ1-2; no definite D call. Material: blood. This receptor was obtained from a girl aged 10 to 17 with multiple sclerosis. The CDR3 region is CASSLRQITSNYGYTF. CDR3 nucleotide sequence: TGTGCCAGCAGCTTAAGGCAGATTACCTCTAACTATGGCTACACCTTC.